A single sample gave rise to the 15 T cell receptor beta chains below, sequenced in a study of cytomegalovirus exposure and HLA in healthy donors. The primer mix had 60 Vbeta and 13 Jbeta primers. The method was immunoSEQ multiplex PCR; TCRdb's version includes in-frame clones alone and lacks a portion of them. The sample lists some 200,000 clones, more than 80% seen once, with about 2.4% in the top ten. The specimen sequenced was PBMCs. The receptors shown here come from a woman between 50 and 59 years old in good health and CMV-seropositive.

This chain links TRBV11-3 with TRBJ1-1; D is unresolved. V shed 3 bases and J shed 1 base, with 9 bases lying between them. The CDR3 is made up of 14 amino acids. Looked up from germline, CDR1 is SGHNT and CDR2 is YENEEA. The CDR3 loop reads CASSFRGKNTEAFF. DNA for the CDR3: TGTGCCAGCAGCTTCCGGGGTAAGAACACTGAAGCTTTCTTT.

The genes are TRBV7-9 and TRBJ1-1; D perhaps matches TRBD1 (6 bases). Trimming left V 3 bases short and J 1 base short, with 18 bases between. This CDR3 is built from 17 residues. Germline CDR1 and CDR2: SEHNR and FQNEAQ (reference sequence). The CDR3 protein is CASSFFLRTRGNTEAFF. The CDR3 bases are TGTGCCAGCAGCTTCTTTCTCAGAACCAGGGGGAACACTGAAGCTTTCTTT.

The chain employs TRBV11-2 and TRBJ1-3; tentatively, D is TRBD1 (5 bases). This CDR3 spans 14 amino acids. The germline V gene encodes CDR1 SGHAT and CDR2 FQNNGV. V lost 5 bases to trimming and J lost 0 bases, with 8 bases between them. DNA for the CDR3: TGTGCCAGCAGCCCGGGGGGCTCTGGAAACACCATATATTTT. It encodes CASSPGGSGNTIYF.

This rearrangement joins TRBV5-1 to TRBJ2-7; D gene ambiguous. Trimming pared 4 bases from V and 1 base from J, leaving 9 bases between. From germline, CDR1 is SGHRS and CDR2 YFSETQ. The CDR3 is 13 amino acids. The CDR3 is CASSEVRSYEQYF. The CDR3 DNA follows: TGCGCCAGCAGCGAGGTCCGTTCCTACGAGCAGTACTTC.

This clone is a singleton in its sample. The chain is built from TRBV21-1 and TRBJ1-2; the table names TRBD1, a call not compared with the DNA. TRBV21-1 is given as a pseudogene. The CDR3 is 14 residues long. The CDR3 sequence is CASSNHYRVDGYTF. The CDR3 bases are TGTGCCAGCAGCAACCACTACAGGGTGGATGGCTACACCTTC.

V and J are TRBV13 and TRBJ1-5; D might be TRBD1 (5 bases). Germline lookup yields CDR1 PRHDT and CDR2 FYEKMQ (reference sequence). V gave up 3 bases and J gave up 6 bases, with 12 bases separating them. This CDR3 comprises 14 residues. The CDR3 coding sequence is TGTGCCAGCAGCTTCGGGGGAAGGAGTCAGCCCCAGCATTTT. It specifies CASSFGGRSQPQHF.

The chain combines TRBV7-9 with TRBJ2-7, with TRBD1 identical over 8 bases. This CDR3 comprises 18 residues. The J segment lost 0 bases and the V segment lost 4 bases, leaving 14 bases of the junction unmatched. The germline V gene encodes CDR1 SEHNR and CDR2 FQNEAQ (reference sequence). CDR3 residues: CASSSTGEVRISSYEQYF. CDR3 nucleotides: TGTGCCAGCAGCTCGACAGGGGAGGTTAGGATTAGCTCCTACGAGCAGTACTTC.

The gene calls are TRBV27 and TRBJ1-1; no firm D call. Germline V gives CDR1 MNHEY, CDR2 SMNVEV (reference sequence). This CDR3 contains 12 residues. Trimming shortened V by 4 bases and J by 5 bases, and 8 bases separated the two germline ends. This CDR3 is CASSSAGTEAFF. The CDR3 bases are TGTGCCAGCAGTTCTGCGGGGACTGAAGCTTTCTTT.

This chain uses TRBV18 with TRBJ1-1; D perhaps matches TRBD1 (5 bases). Between the trimmed V and J ends, which lost 4 bases and 7 bases, there was a span of 13 bases. The germline gives CDR1 KGHSH, CDR2 LQKENI. The CDR3 is made up of 13 amino acids. CDR3: CASSQGKDIEAFF. The CDR3 coding sequence is TGTGCCAGCTCACAAGGGAAGGACATTGAAGCTTTCTTT.

The chain employs TRBV7-2 and TRBJ1-1, with D uncertain. Germline CDR1 reads SGHTA; CDR2 reads FQGNSA. With 6 bases removed from V and 4 bases from J, the gap between germline ends came to 15 bases. This CDR3 has 14 residues. Here the CDR3 reads CASSPDFGGTEAFF. The CDR3 nucleotides are TGTGCCAGCAGTCCAGACTTTGGTGGCACTGAAGCTTTCTTT. The entire variable domain, with the rest obtained from reference TRBV7-2 and TRBJ1-1, is as follows: GAGVSQSPSNKVTEKGKDVELRCDPISGHTALYWYRQSLGQGLEFLIYFQGNSAPDKSGLPSDRFSAERTGGSVSTLTIQRTQQEDSAVYLCASSPDFGGTEAFFGQGTRLTVV.

V gene TRBV20-1 combines with J gene TRBJ2-4, with 7 bases lining up with TRBD1. The CDR3 has 11 amino acids. Germline CDR1 and CDR2: DFQATT and SNEGSKA (reference sequence). V lost 6 bases to trimming and J lost 4 bases; unmatched junction nucleotides: 0. DNA of the CDR3: TGCAGTGCGGGACAGAAAAACATTCAGTACTTC. Translating it yields CSAGQKNIQYF.

A single count supports this clone. The genes are TRBV28 and TRBJ1-2; D gene ambiguous. The CDR3 runs 14 residues. From germline, CDR1 is MDHEN and CDR2 SYDVKM. The V end was cut by 2 bases, the J end by 4 bases, with 11 bases between. The CDR3 nucleotides read TGTGCCAGCAGTTTAGTTGGCGGCTCCTATGGCTACACCTTC. This translates into CASSLVGGSYGYTF.

The chain is built from TRBV27 and TRBJ1-4, with 11 positions matching TRBD1. From germline, CDR1 is MNHEY and CDR2 SMNVEV (reference sequence). Unmatched junction bases numbered 14, after V lost 5 bases and J lost 3 bases. This CDR3 region has 19 residues. This CDR3 is CASSPRRPGQGVPNEKLFF. CDR3 in DNA: TGTGCCAGCAGTCCTCGGCGACCGGGACAGGGGGTTCCTAATGAAAAACTGTTTTTT.

This clone has a single count. V usage is TRBV7-9 and J usage is TRBJ1-6; TRBD1 is a possible D gene (6 bases). This CDR3 comprises 16 residues. V was trimmed by 0 bases and J by 6 bases, leaving 12 bases between them. CDR1 is SEHNR and CDR2 is FQNEAQ in the germline V gene (reference sequence). As DNA, the CDR3 is TGTGCCAGCAGCTTAGCTGGTCAGGGGAGTAATTCACCCCTCCACTTT. Amino acids: CASSLAGQGSNSPLHF.

This rearrangement joins TRBV11-3 to TRBJ2-2; 8 bases agree with TRBD2. V gave up 2 bases and J gave up 7 bases; unmatched junction bases: 9. This CDR3 comprises 16 residues. The V gene's germline CDR1 is SGHNT and CDR2 YENEEA. CDR3 nucleotides: TGTGCCAGCAGCTTACGGACGGGGGGGCTCGGCGGGGAGCTGTTTTTT. Amino acids: CASSLRTGGLGGELFF.